A selection of T cell receptor beta chains follows, all from one sample in a study of cytomegalovirus exposure and HLA in healthy donors. The protocol was immunoSEQ multiplex PCR, while the TCRdb copy is restricted to in-frame clones and leaves out a portion. The sample contains 150,000 to 200,000 clones, approximately 81% of which appear only once. Material for sequencing was PBMCs. Receptors were obtained from a man in his late teens or twenties in good health and CMV-seropositive. Both conserved end residues are part of each CDR3. D genes are given only for firm matches. The listing skips clone size in some rows; elsewhere it reads once, few, many or a size class.

size	length	V	D	J	CDR3	DNA
.	13	TRBV2	.	TRBJ1-2	CASSELANYGYTF	TGTGCCAGCAGTGAACTAGCTAACTATGGCTACACCTTC
.	14	TRBV7-8	.	TRBJ2-5	CASSLAPRGRTQYF	TGTGCCAGCAGCTTAGCCCCACGGGGGAGGACCCAGTACTTC
.	17	TRBV6-1	TRBD1	TRBJ1-5	CASSEGVVGGYNQPQHF	TGTGCCAGCAGTGAAGGAGTGGTAGGGGGCTACAATCAGCCCCAGCATTTT
.	15	TRBV18	TRBD2	TRBJ2-1	CATHSRGGGMDEQFF	TGTGCCACCCACTCTCGGGGGGGCGGTATGGATGAGCAGTTCTTC
.	13	TRBV27	.	TRBJ2-5	CASSLWGGETQYF	TGTGCCAGCAGTTTATGGGGAGGAGAGACCCAGTACTTC
.	16	TRBV9	.	TRBJ1-3	CASSVGSEMVGNTIYF	TGTGCCAGCAGCGTAGGTTCCGAGATGGTTGGAAACACCATATATTTT
once	14	TRBV7-9	TRBD1	TRBJ1-2	CASSGTGGNYGYTF	TGTGCCAGCAGTGGGACAGGGGGGAACTATGGCTACACCTTC
.	14	TRBV7-2	.	TRBJ2-1	CASSFGWEVNEQFF	TGTGCCAGCAGCTTTGGGTGGGAGGTAAATGAGCAGTTCTTC
.	17	TRBV7-8	TRBD2	TRBJ2-2	CASSFPGTSGHTGELFF	TGTGCCAGCAGCTTCCCCGGAACTAGCGGACACACCGGGGAGCTGTTTTTT
.	14	TRBV5-4	.	TRBJ2-7	CASSFIHSPHEQYF	TGTGCCAGCAGCTTCATCCACTCCCCACACGAGCAGTACTTC
.	15	TRBV30	TRBD1	TRBJ1-1	CAWSRTGTVGTEAFF	TGTGCCTGGAGTCGTACCGGGACAGTGGGCACTGAAGCTTTCTTT
.	15	TRBV2	TRBD1	TRBJ2-7	CASTTGGRRSYEQYF	TGTGCCAGCACTACAGGGGGCCGACGCTCCTACGAGCAGTACTTC
.	14	TRBV29-1	.	TRBJ2-7	CSVGAQAASYEQYF	TGCAGCGTTGGGGCACAGGCGGCCTCCTACGAGCAGTACTTC
.	16	TRBV4-1	TRBD1	TRBJ1-2	CASSQPLRDSPYGYTF	TGCGCCAGCAGCCAACCTCTGAGGGACAGCCCCTATGGCTACACCTTC
few	13	TRBV10-2	.	TRBJ1-5	CASSETGPQPQHF	TGCGCCAGCAGTGAAACAGGGCCTCAGCCCCAGCATTTT
.	14	TRBV6-4	.	TRBJ1-1	CASTPHVGGTEAFF	TGTGCCAGCACTCCCCACGTAGGAGGCACTGAAGCTTTCTTT
.	12	TRBV2	.	TRBJ2-5	CASKGRGETQYF	TGTGCCAGCAAGGGCAGGGGAGAGACCCAGTACTTC
.	17	TRBV30	.	TRBJ1-2	CAWSGAGAGGPNYGYTF	TGTGCCTGGAGTGGGGCAGGTGCGGGGGGGCCTAACTATGGCTACACCTTC
few	16	TRBV4-1	TRBD2	TRBJ2-5	CASSQGGGGPQETQYF	TGCGCCAGCAGCCAAGGGGGGGGAGGGCCGCAAGAGACCCAGTACTTC
once	15	TRBV11-2	TRBD2	TRBJ2-1	CASSSSGGENNEQFF	TGTGCCAGCAGCTCGTCGGGGGGGGAAAACAATGAGCAGTTCTTC
few	13	TRBV7-9	TRBD1	TRBJ1-1	CASSLDRGAEAFF	TGTGCCAGCAGCTTGGACAGGGGGGCTGAAGCTTTCTTT
.	14	TRBV5-8	TRBD1	TRBJ2-2	CASSWTGYTGELFF	TGTGCCAGCAGCTGGACAGGGTACACCGGGGAGCTGTTTTTT
.	14	TRBV5-1	.	TRBJ1-1	CASSYGVGGTEAFF	TGCGCCAGCAGTTACGGAGTCGGGGGCACTGAAGCTTTCTTT
.	11	TRBV27	.	TRBJ2-1	CASSLYNEQFF	TGTGCCAGCAGTCTCTACAATGAGCAGTTCTTC
.	13	TRBV10-1	.	TRBJ2-1	CASSDPARARQFF	TGCGCCAGCAGTGACCCCGCCAGGGCTCGGCAGTTCTTC
.	13	TRBV4-1	TRBD1	TRBJ1-6	CASAWTGDSPLHF	TGCGCCAGCGCCTGGACAGGGGATTCACCCCTCCACTTT
.	13	TRBV28	.	TRBJ1-1	CASSREGRPEAFF	TGTGCCAGCAGTAGGGAGGGGCGCCCTGAAGCTTTCTTT
once	16	TRBV9	TRBD1	TRBJ1-2	CASSPSLSVRGHGYTF	TGTGCCAGCAGCCCCTCTTTGTCAGTGAGGGGGCACGGCTACACCTTC
.	14	TRBV5-1	TRBD2	TRBJ2-7	CASSRTSGYEVQYF	TGCGCCAGCAGCCGGACTAGCGGATATGAGGTGCAGTACTTC
.	14	TRBV9	.	TRBJ2-2	CASSARGVTGELFF	TGTGCCAGCAGCGCCCGCGGGGTTACCGGGGAGCTGTTTTTT
.	16	TRBV7-9	TRBD1	TRBJ2-2	CASSSEDRANTGELFF	TGTGCCAGCAGCTCCGAGGACAGGGCGAACACCGGGGAGCTGTTTTTT
.	17	TRBV4-2	TRBD2	TRBJ2-7	CASSQDRVAGVVREQYF	TGTGCCAGCAGCCAAGATCGGGTTGCGGGAGTGGTGAGGGAGCAGTACTTC
.	16	TRBV21-1	.	TRBJ2-3	CASSNLSQGGTDTQYF	TGTGCCAGCAGCAATCTGTCCCAGGGTGGCACAGATACGCAGTATTTT
.	15	TRBV11-3	TRBD1	TRBJ1-3	CASSGDRGSGNTIYF	TGTGCCAGCAGCGGAGACAGGGGCTCTGGAAACACCATATATTTT
.	14	TRBV7-9	.	TRBJ1-1	CASSLVRENTEAFF	TGTGCCAGCAGCTTAGTACGGGAGAACACTGAAGCTTTCTTT
.	12	TRBV6-1	.	TRBJ2-7	CASTDSSYEQYF	TGTGCCAGCACGGACAGTTCCTACGAGCAGTACTTC
.	14	TRBV2	TRBD1	TRBJ2-7	CASSTGTERHEQYF	TGTGCCAGCAGTACCGGGACAGAAAGGCACGAGCAGTACTTC
.	17	TRBV2	TRBD2	TRBJ2-1	CASTSVPGLAGVFEQFF	TGTGCCAGCACCTCCGTCCCGGGACTAGCGGGGGTGTTTGAGCAGTTCTTC
.	13	TRBV7-7	TRBD2	TRBJ2-2	CASTGGDTGELFF	TGTGCTAGCACCGGGGGGGACACCGGGGAGCTGTTTTTT
.	16	TRBV19	TRBD1	TRBJ2-7	CASSPLDREGSYEQYF	TGTGCCAGTAGTCCCCTGGACAGGGAAGGCTCCTACGAGCAGTACTTC
.	14	TRBV5-1	TRBD1	TRBJ2-5	CASSTPGGGETQYF	TGCGCCAGCAGCACCCCAGGGGGCGGAGAGACCCAGTACTTC
.	13	TRBV6-5	.	TRBJ1-1	CASSPYTGFEAFF	TGTGCCAGCAGCCCCTACACCGGGTTCGAAGCTTTCTTT
.	13	TRBV5-4	.	TRBJ2-5	CASSLNEAETQYF	TGTGCCAGCAGCTTGAACGAAGCGGAGACCCAGTACTTC
few	14	TRBV18	TRBD1	TRBJ1-2	CASSPRDRDYGYTF	TGTGCCAGCTCACCCCGGGACAGAGACTATGGCTACACCTTC
.	13	TRBV2	.	TRBJ2-5	CASSEAHGETQYF	TGTGCCAGCAGTGAGGCCCACGGGGAGACCCAGTACTTC